This TCR beta chain derives from a study of blood T cells in healthy people across ages. The authors ran a second PCR of about 6 to 11 cycles using a sample-barcoded 5' primer and a J-beta primer mix. In TCRdb, the 5' RACE reads were re-called with MiXCR into one record per CDR3 protein. The data show 1,800,000 or so distinct CDR3 sequences, around 40% seen once. This CDR3 region has 14 residues. The germline gives CDR1 SSHAT, CDR2 FNYEAQ (reference sequence). Trimming pared 5 bases from V and 5 bases from J, leaving 13 bases between. The sample comprised blood. The chain recombines TRBV7-7 with TRBJ2-1, with D possibly TRBD1 on 5 matching bases. This TCR derives from a human donor in good health. CDR3 DNA sequence: TGTGCCAGCAGCCCGACAGTGAACGACAATGAGCAGTTCTTC. Protein product: CASSPTVNDNEQFF.